These T cell receptor beta chains were read from a single sample in a study of PD-L1 blockade in urothelial cancer. Profiling relied on immunoSEQ multiplex PCR, and the TCRdb table lists in-frame clones only, not all of them. Seen here are roughly 100,000 clones, around 89% observed once, and the top ten hold about 0.89%. Sequenced here: PBMCs, sampled around atezolizumab (anti-PD-L1) treatment. The receptors here all came from a woman of 80 years or more with urothelial cancer. Each CDR3 is given with its conserved first and last residue. D genes are given only for firm matches. Not all rows give a size; the values are once, few, many and, for expanded clones, a class.

TGTGCCAGCAGTTATTCGATATACGGAGATACGCAGTATTTT CASSYSIYGDTQYF TRBV6-9 - - TRBJ2-3
TGTGCCAGCAGCCAACGATGGGGGACAGGGGACAGCTCTGGAAACACCATATATTTT CASSQRWGTGDSSGNTIYF TRBV4-2 TRBD1 - TRBJ1-3
TGCGCCAGCAGTGCATTTGGGGCTGGCTACGAGCAGTACTTC CASSAFGAGYEQYF TRBV10-1 - - TRBJ2-7
TGTGCCACCTCGACAGACCCTACCAGCAATCAGCCCCAGCATTTT CATSTDPTSNQPQHF TRBV6-1 - - TRBJ1-5
TGTGCCAGCAGAAAACAGGGAAGCACTGAAGCTTTCTTT CASRKQGSTEAFF TRBV28 - few TRBJ1-1
TGTGCCAGCAGCTATCAGCCGGCGGGCTCCTACAATGAGCAGTTCTTC CASSYQPAGSYNEQFF TRBV9 - - TRBJ2-1
TGTGCCAGCAGCCAAGAGAATCGGGTAGCGACCAGCTACGAGCAGTACTTC CASSQENRVATSYEQYF TRBV4-2 - - TRBJ2-7
TGTGCCAGCAGTGCCGCGACAGGGCCGAACACTGAAGCTTTCTTT CASSAATGPNTEAFF TRBV28 TRBD1 - TRBJ1-1
TGTGCCACCAGCAGAAGTACGCCGGGAGACACTGAAGCTTTCTTT CATSRSTPGDTEAFF TRBV15 - - TRBJ1-1
TGTGCCAGCAGTATTCTATCCGGGACTAGCGGGAAAGAGACCCAGTACTTC CASSILSGTSGKETQYF TRBV27 TRBD2 - TRBJ2-5
TGTGCCAGCAGCGTAGAAGCGGGGTTTTCCGCTGAAGCTTTCTTT CASSVEAGFSAEAFF TRBV9 - - TRBJ1-1
TGTGCCAGCAGCTCTCCCAAGAAGGGGACAGGGGCTATGAACACTGAAGCTTTCTTT CASSSPKKGTGAMNTEAFF TRBV13 TRBD1 - TRBJ1-1
TGCGCCAGCAGTCAATCTCAGGCGGGAAATGAGCAGTTCTTC CASSQSQAGNEQFF TRBV23-1 - - TRBJ2-1
TGTGCCAGCGGCGGCAGGGGATCGTGGAATGAAGCTTTCTTT CASGGRGSWNEAFF TRBV28 - - TRBJ1-1
TGTGCCAGCAGCTTAGGCGGCCCGACCTACGAGCAGTACTTC CASSLGGPTYEQYF TRBV7-2 - once TRBJ2-7
TGTGCCACCAGCAGAGATCTCGGAGGACCGATGCAGTATTTT CATSRDLGGPMQYF TRBV15 - - TRBJ2-3
TGTGCCATCAGTGGAGGACAGACGAACCTCTATGGCTACACCTTC CAISGGQTNLYGYTF TRBV10-3 - - TRBJ1-2
TGTGCCAGCAGCCCGGGACAGGGGGCCGACTATGGCTACACCTTC CASSPGQGADYGYTF TRBV7-6 TRBD1 - TRBJ1-2
TGCGCCAGCAGCCAAGATTCCGGGTTCAACACAGATACGCAGTATTTT CASSQDSGFNTDTQYF TRBV4-1 - - TRBJ2-3
TGTGCCTGGAGTAAGGCAGGGGGGAATCAGCCCCAGCATTTT CAWSKAGGNQPQHF TRBV30 TRBD1 - TRBJ1-5
TGTGCCTGGAGTGTCCAGGGGGTAGAGACCCAGTACTTC CAWSVQGVETQYF TRBV30 TRBD1 - TRBJ2-5
TGCGCCAGCAGCTTTTCGGGCCCAGGGTTAGGCTATGGCTACACCTTC CASSFSGPGLGYGYTF TRBV5-1 - - TRBJ1-2
TGTGCCAGCAGCTTCAGGACAGGGGGCGAGAACTATGGCTACACCTTC CASSFRTGGENYGYTF TRBV2 TRBD1 - TRBJ1-2
TGTGCCAGCAGTGAAGCTGTGGCAGGGCCAAGGTACGAGCAGTACTTC CASSEAVAGPRYEQYF TRBV2 - - TRBJ2-7
TGTGCCAGTGAGTTTACCGGGTTGCGGAGCTCTGGGGCCAACGTCCTGACTTTC CASEFTGLRSSGANVLTF TRBV4-2 - once TRBJ2-6
TGTGCCAGTAGTATACTACTAGCTCTGCAAGAGACCCAGTACTTC CASSILLALQETQYF TRBV19 - - TRBJ2-5
TGTGCCAGCAGTCCTGCAGGGGGTAGCACAGATACGCAGTATTTT CASSPAGGSTDTQYF TRBV27 TRBD1 few TRBJ2-3
TGTGCCAGCAGCCTAGCGGGGGAAAACATTCAGTACTTC CASSLAGENIQYF TRBV27 TRBD2 - TRBJ2-4
TGTGCCAGCAGCGTTCGTGATAGGGGAAGCACCGGGGAGCTGTTTTTT CASSVRDRGSTGELFF TRBV9 - - TRBJ2-2
TGTGCCAGCAGTTCCCCAAAGGGGTCCTACAATGAGCAGTTCTTC CASSSPKGSYNEQFF TRBV6-6 - - TRBJ2-1
TGTGCCAGCAGCGTGACAGGGGCGTCCTACGAGCAGTACTTC CASSVTGASYEQYF TRBV5-4 TRBD1 once TRBJ2-7
TGTGCCAGCAGCCCCGGGGCCCCTAGCGCTCCCTACAATGAGCAGTTCTTC CASSPGAPSAPYNEQFF TRBV7-3 - - TRBJ2-1
TGCAGCTCTCGTAGCGGCCCCTACAATGAGCAGTTCTTC CSSRSGPYNEQFF TRBV29-1 - - TRBJ2-1
TGTGCCAGCAGTTGGGGGACAGGGTACGAGCAGTACTTC CASSWGTGYEQYF TRBV6-5 TRBD1 - TRBJ2-7
TGTGCCAGCAGTGACACAGGGAATCAGCCCCAGCATTTT CASSDTGNQPQHF TRBV6-5 - few TRBJ1-5
TGTGCCAGCAGCTTTGGTACAGTTACTGGAAACACCATATATTTT CASSFGTVTGNTIYF TRBV5-6 - - TRBJ1-3
TGTGCCAGCAGCTCACGCAGGGGACAGGGGGACAACACCGGGGAGCTGTTTTTT CASSSRRGQGDNTGELFF TRBV7-9 TRBD1 - TRBJ2-2
TGTGCCAGCACCGCGGGGGGGCGGGTGGACTCCTACGAGCAGTACTTC CASTAGGRVDSYEQYF TRBV5-8 TRBD2 - TRBJ2-7
TGTGCCAGTAGTGCGGGACAGGGGGCAGGGACCGGGGAGCTGTTTTTT CASSAGQGAGTGELFF TRBV19 TRBD1 - TRBJ2-2
TGTGCCAGCAGCCATGGGGGGGCCGGAAGGGACACTGAAGCTTTCTTT CASSHGGAGRDTEAFF TRBV4-2 - - TRBJ1-1
TGCGCCAGCAGCTTGACCGGGACAGACTATTATGGCTACACCTTC CASSLTGTDYYGYTF TRBV5-1 TRBD1 - TRBJ1-2
TGTGCCAGCAGCTTGAGCGGGGCCCATGAGCAGTTCTTC CASSLSGAHEQFF TRBV5-8 TRBD2 - TRBJ2-1
TGTGCCAGCCACAGGGGGCCCCATCAGCCCCAGCATTTT CASHRGPHQPQHF TRBV28 TRBD1 - TRBJ1-5
TGTGCCAGCAGCTTATACAGGGGAAACTACGAGCAGTACTTC CASSLYRGNYEQYF TRBV7-8 TRBD1 once TRBJ2-7
TGTGCCAGCTCACCTTCGACAGGGGGCACCGGGGAGCTGTTTTTT CASSPSTGGTGELFF TRBV18 TRBD1 - TRBJ2-2
TGTGCCAGCAGCTCATTGAACACCGGGGAGCTGTTTTTT CASSSLNTGELFF TRBV5-8 - once TRBJ2-2
TGCGCCAGCAGCTTTAACTTAGGGGGTCAGCCCCAGCATTTT CASSFNLGGQPQHF TRBV5-1 - - TRBJ1-5
TGTGCCTGGAGCGTCGGGGGAGGGGTCGGCTACACCTTC CAWSVGGGVGYTF TRBV30 - few TRBJ1-2
TGTGCCAGCAGCTTCGGACTAGCGCGAGACTACGAGCAGTACTTC CASSFGLARDYEQYF TRBV7-2 TRBD2 - TRBJ2-7
TGTGCCAGCAGCTTAGCGGGAGTGGGGACCCAGTACTTC CASSLAGVGTQYF TRBV11-2 - - TRBJ2-5
TGTGCCAGCAGCCCCGGCGGGGGGGCAGATACGCAGTATTTT CASSPGGGADTQYF TRBV7-9 TRBD2 - TRBJ2-3
TGTGCCAGCAGGTACGGGACAGGGAATACTGAAGCTTTCTTT CASRYGTGNTEAFF TRBV2 TRBD1 - TRBJ1-1
TGTGCCAGCAGCTGGACAGCCGATCAGCCCCAGCATTTT CASSWTADQPQHF TRBV7-8 - - TRBJ1-5
TGTGCCAGCAGTCCACCCCCCGGGGGGACCCCATACGAGCAGTACTTC CASSPPPGGTPYEQYF TRBV27 TRBD2 - TRBJ2-7
TGTGCCAGCAGTTGGTCTAGCGGGAAATACAATGAGCAGTTCTTC CASSWSSGKYNEQFF TRBV6-5 TRBD2 - TRBJ2-1
TGTGCCAGCAGCTTAAAGGCGGGAACGGGATACAATGAGCAGTTCTTC CASSLKAGTGYNEQFF TRBV7-3 - - TRBJ2-1
TGTGCCATCAGTGAGGATTGGCCCGGGGAGCTGTTTTTT CAISEDWPGELFF TRBV10-3 - - TRBJ2-2